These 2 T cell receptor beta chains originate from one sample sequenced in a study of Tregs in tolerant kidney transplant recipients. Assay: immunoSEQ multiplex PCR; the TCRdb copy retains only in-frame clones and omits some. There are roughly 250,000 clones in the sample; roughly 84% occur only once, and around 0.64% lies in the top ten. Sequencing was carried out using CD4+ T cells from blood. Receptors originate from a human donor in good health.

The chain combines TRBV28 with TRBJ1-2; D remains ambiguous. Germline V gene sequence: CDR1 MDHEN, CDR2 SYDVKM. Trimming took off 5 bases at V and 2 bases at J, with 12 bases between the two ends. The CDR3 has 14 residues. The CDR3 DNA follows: TGTGCCAGCAGTACGAGGGCGGGCAACTATGGCTACACCTTC. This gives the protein CASSTRAGNYGYTF.

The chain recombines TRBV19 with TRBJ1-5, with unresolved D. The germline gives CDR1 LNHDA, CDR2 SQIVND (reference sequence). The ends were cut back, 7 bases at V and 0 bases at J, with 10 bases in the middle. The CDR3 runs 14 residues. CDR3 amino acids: CASKTQTSNQPQHF. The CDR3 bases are TGTGCCAGTAAGACCCAGACTAGCAATCAGCCCCAGCATTTT.